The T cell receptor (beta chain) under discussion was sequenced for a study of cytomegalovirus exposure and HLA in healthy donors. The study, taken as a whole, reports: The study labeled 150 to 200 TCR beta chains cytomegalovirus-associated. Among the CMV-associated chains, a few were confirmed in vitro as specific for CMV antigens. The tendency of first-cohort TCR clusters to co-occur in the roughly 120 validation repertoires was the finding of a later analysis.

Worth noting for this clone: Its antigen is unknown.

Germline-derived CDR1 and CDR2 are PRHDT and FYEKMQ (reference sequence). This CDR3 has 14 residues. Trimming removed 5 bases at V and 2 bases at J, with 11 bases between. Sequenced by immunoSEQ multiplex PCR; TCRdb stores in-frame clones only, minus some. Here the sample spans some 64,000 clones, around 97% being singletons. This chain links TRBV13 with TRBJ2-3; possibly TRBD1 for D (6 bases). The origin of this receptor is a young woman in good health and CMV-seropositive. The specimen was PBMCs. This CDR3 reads CASSQGQTTDTQYF. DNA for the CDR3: TGTGCCAGCAGCCAAGGACAGACCACAGATACGCAGTATTTT.